Each of the 12 T cell receptor beta chains below was sequenced from the same sample in a study of cytomegalovirus exposure and HLA in healthy donors. The PCR employed 60 Vbeta primers together with 13 Jbeta primers. The assay was immunoSEQ multiplex PCR, and TCRdb's table has in-frame clones only and misses some. The table shows fewer than 200,000 clones, with over 70% occurring only once. Sequencing was done on a sample of PBMCs. These receptors came from a man aged 40-50 years in good health and CMV-seronegative.

J is TRBJ1-4 and V is TRBV6-5; TRBD1 agrees at 9 bases. Germline V gene data show CDR1 as MNHEY and CDR2 as SVGAGI. CDR3 length: 14 amino acids. V lost 5 bases and J lost 7; bases outside the gene matches: 5. This CDR3 reads CASSPGQGREKLFF. DNA for the CDR3: TGTGCCAGCAGTCCCGGACAGGGGCGTGAAAAACTGTTTTTT.

The rearrangement uses TRBV19 and TRBJ2-7; 11 bases fit TRBD1. Looked up from germline, CDR1 is LNHDA and CDR2 is SQIVND (reference sequence). The CDR3 consists of 14 residues. The V and J ends lost 5 bases and 2 bases, in that order; junction bases with no gene match: 2. The CDR3 reads CASSPGQGAYEQYF. The DNA of the CDR3 is TGTGCCAGTAGTCCGGGACAGGGGGCCTACGAGCAGTACTTC.

The chain is built from TRBV11-2 and TRBJ2-3; the match to TRBD2 covers 8 bases. Germline CDR1 reads SGHAT; CDR2 reads FQNNGV. Trimming cost V 0 bases and J 7 bases; bases outside gene matches: 9. The CDR3 consists of 16 residues. CDR3 nucleotide sequence: TGTGCCAGCAGCTTAGAGCCCAGGACTAGCTCCTATACGCAGTATTTT. Its protein is CASSLEPRTSSYTQYF.

The chain links TRBV19 to TRBJ2-1; no reliable D call. Trimming pared 7 bases from V and 0 bases from J, leaving 10 bases between. Germline V gives CDR1 LNHDA, CDR2 SQIVND (reference sequence). This CDR3 contains 14 residues. DNA of the CDR3: TGTGCCAGTAATTCCTTGAGCTCCTACAATGAGCAGTTCTTC. This gives the protein CASNSLSSYNEQFF.

The table lists this clone with a few counts. The gene calls are TRBV11-2 and TRBJ2-1, with 11 positions matching TRBD2. The CDR3 contains 17 residues. CDR1 is SGHAT and CDR2 is FQNNGV in the germline V gene. J gave up 7 bases and V 0 bases, and 8 bases lay outside the gene matches. As DNA, the CDR3 is TGTGCCAGCAGCTTAGAGGGTAGCGGGGGGGCCTGGAATGAGCAGTTCTTC. Amino acid sequence: CASSLEGSGGAWNEQFF.

The V call is TRBV9, the J call TRBJ2-2, with 10 bases matching TRBD2. V was pared by 2 bases and J by 5 bases, with 9 bases of the junction left unmatched. The CDR3 consists of 17 residues. From germline, CDR1 is SGDLS and CDR2 YYNGEE. The CDR3 DNA reads TGTGCCAGCAGCGTCGGTTCGGGACTAGCGAGGACCGGGGAGCTGTTTTTT. Translating it yields CASSVGSGLARTGELFF.

V gene TRBV21-1 combines with J gene TRBJ1-5; TRBD1 is the table's D call, not checked against the DNA. TRBV21-1 is a pseudogene locus. The CDR3 runs 15 residues. The DNA for the CDR3 is TGTGCCAGCAGGCAAAACAGGGGGTTGGTTCAGCCCCAGCATTTT. This encodes CASRQNRGLVQPQHF.

This chain uses TRBV2 with TRBJ2-7; D call uncertain. V was shortened by 4 bases and J by 6 bases, with 13 bases between the two germline ends. CDR1 and CDR2 (germline): SNHLY, FYNNEI. The CDR3 extends over 13 amino acids. This CDR3 is CASSVLQFLEQYF. The CDR3 DNA reads as TGTGCCAGCAGTGTGTTACAGTTCCTCGAGCAGTACTTC.

This clone appeared once. The V gene is TRBV5-1, the J gene TRBJ1-2; 8 bases map to TRBD1. The V gene's germline CDR1 is SGHRS and CDR2 YFSETQ. The CDR3 sequence is 13 residues long. The junction had 2 bases not matched to a gene; V was cut back by 5 bases and J by 2 bases. The DNA of the CDR3 is TGCGCCAGCAGACGGACAGGGAACTATGGCTACACCTTC. It codes for CASRRTGNYGYTF.

The J gene is TRBJ2-7, the V gene TRBV19; the match to TRBD2 covers 7 bases. V was clipped by 5 bases and J by 3 bases; unmatched bases: 7. The germline V gene has CDR1 LNHDA and CDR2 SQIVND (reference sequence). The length of the CDR3 is 14 residues. CDR3 residues: CASSPGTNNYEQYF. The DNA of the CDR3 is TGTGCCAGTAGTCCCGGGACTAACAACTACGAGCAGTACTTC. Full variable domain (rest looked up from reference TRBV19 and TRBJ2-7): DGGITQSPKYLFRKEGQNVTLSCEQNLNHDAMYWYRQDPGQGLRLIYYSQIVNDFQKGDIAEGYSVSREKKESFPLTVTSAQKNPTAFYLCASSPGTNNYEQYFGPGTRLTVT.

The chain joins TRBV30 to TRBJ1-1; possibly TRBD1 for D (6 bases). V was shortened by 6 bases and J by 7 bases, with 15 bases between the two germline ends. This CDR3 has 12 residues. In germline, CDR1 is GTSNPN, CDR2 SVGIG (reference sequence). The CDR3 nucleotides are TGTGCCTGCCGAGAGGGGGTCGATGAAGCTTTCTTT. Its protein product is CACREGVDEAFF.

The rearrangement links TRBV6-5 to TRBJ2-7; 8 positions agree with TRBD1. CDR3 length equals 16 residues. J gave up 5 bases and V 0 bases, and 9 bases lay outside the gene matches. Germline V gene sequence: CDR1 MNHEY, CDR2 SVGAGI. CDR3: CASSYSRGQGTHEQYF. The CDR3 DNA reads TGTGCCAGCAGTTACTCGAGAGGACAGGGAACCCACGAGCAGTACTTC.